The 12 T cell receptor beta chains listed next were all sequenced from one sample in a study of CD8+CD57+ T cells in acquired aplastic anemia listed by TCRdb under 2018. Patients chosen for sequencing had shown expansion of CD8+CD57+ cells by flow cytometry. Reads for this sample came from an Illumina HiSeq 2000. Genomic DNA was used as template for profiling of TCR beta VDJ combinations and CDR3 sequences. Clones were called with MiXCR by TCRdb after fastp trimmed the public reads at Q25, and only in-frame beta chains were retained. Under each unique CDR3 protein, matching rows form one entry showing the most common genes and DNA. The sample table records roughly 280,000 distinct CDR3 sequences; 50% to 65% of these occur just once. The ten largest account for 1.3% of the sample. The sample consisted of sorted CD4+, CD8+, or CD8+CD57+ T cells (not recorded which) from PBMCs. The receptor set was obtained from a human donor with aplastic anemia.

The chain combines TRBV2 with TRBJ1-2, with a possible D match to TRBD1 (6 bases). V was cut by 10 bases and J by 4 bases, with 13 bases left in between. This CDR3 contains 12 residues. CDR1 is SNHLY and CDR2 is FYNNEI in the germline V gene. The CDR3 DNA reads as TGTGCCACTCCGGGGGCTGGCTATGGCTACACCTTC. It yields the protein CATPGAGYGYTF.

V usage is TRBV19 and J usage is TRBJ2-2; 9 nucleotides match TRBD2. The V segment lost 7 bases and the J segment 3 bases; nucleotides outside the gene matches: 6. In germline, CDR1 is LNHDA, CDR2 SQIVND (reference sequence). CDR3 size: 15 residues. CDR3 DNA sequence: TGTGCCAGTAATGGGCGGGGGGGCTACACCGGGGAGCTGTTTTTT. Translation gives CASNGRGGYTGELFF.

This clonotype came up many times. The rearrangement joins TRBV9 to TRBJ2-7; 8 bases match TRBD1. The CDR3 consists of 18 residues. From germline, CDR1 is SGDLS and CDR2 YYNGEE. V lost 0 bases to trimming and J lost 6 bases; unmatched junction nucleotides: 17. The CDR3 nucleotides read TGTGCCAGCAGCGTAGGAGCCGGGACAGGAGCCTCAGGGGGCGAGCAGTACTTC. It specifies CASSVGAGTGASGGEQYF.

The sample holds many counts of this clonotype. This chain connects TRBV6-5 to TRBJ2-1, with D hard to call. CDR1 and CDR2 (germline): MNHEY, SVGAGI. CDR3 length equals 16 residues. The V and J ends lost 2 bases and 0 bases respectively, with 11 bases between them. Written as DNA, the CDR3 is TGTGCCAGCAGTTACCTTCCGGTAAGCTCCTACAATGAGCAGTTCTTC. Its translation: CASSYLPVSSYNEQFF.

The chain couples TRBV16 to TRBJ2-6; 7 bases align to TRBD1. The length of the CDR3 is 15 residues. From germline, CDR1 is KGHSY and CDR2 FQNENV. V shed 5 bases and J 3 bases; nucleotides not matched to a gene: 4. This CDR3 reads CASSTDRYGANVLTF. The CDR3, as DNA: TGTGCCAGCAGCACGGACAGGTATGGGGCCAACGTCCTGACTTTC.

The rearrangement links TRBV6-1 to TRBJ2-5, with TRBD1 as a possible D gene (6 bases). Trimming pared 1 base from V and 9 bases from J, leaving 15 bases between. Germline values: CDR1 MNHNS, CDR2 SASEGT. This CDR3 comprises 14 residues. The chain's CDR3 is CASSEVGVGQPQYF. The CDR3 coding sequence is TGTGCCAGCAGTGAAGTGGGGGTAGGACAGCCCCAGTACTTC.

The chain uses TRBV29-1 and TRBJ1-1; D may be TRBD1 (6 bases). V lost 6 bases and J lost 0, with 14 bases in between. CDR1 SQVTM and CDR2 ANQGSEA come from the germline V gene. The CDR3 runs to 14 residues. The CDR3 sequence: CSVDSETLNTEAFF. CDR3 bases: TGCAGCGTGGACAGTGAAACCTTGAACACTGAAGCTTTCTTT.

This chain connects TRBV5-1 to TRBJ2-2; D is uncertain. The CDR3 extends over 13 amino acids. The ends were cut back, 3 bases at V and 11 bases at J, with 14 bases in the middle. From germline, CDR1 is SGHRS and CDR2 YFSETQ. The CDR3 sequence: CASSSGLNGELFF. The CDR3 DNA sequence: TGCGCCAGCAGCTCGGGCCTCAACGGTGAGCTGTTTTTT.

The CDR3 DNA reads as TGTGCCAGCAGCTCGGGACATCTGAACACTGAAGCTTTCTTT. Translated: CASSSGHLNTEAFF. This chain joins TRBV27 and TRBJ1-1; tentatively, D is TRBD1 (6 bases). V lost 6 bases to trimming and J lost 0 bases, with 11 bases between them. This CDR3 has 14 amino acids. In germline, CDR1 is MNHEY, CDR2 SMNVEV (reference sequence).

With regard to this clonotype: At one end the junction does not follow the germline gene, possibly because of a read error. V gene TRBV7-9 combines with J gene TRBJ2-1; no definite D call. Germline CDR1 reads SEHNR; CDR2 reads FQNEAQ (reference sequence). The CDR3 consists of 11 residues. CDR3 DNA: TGTGCCAGTAGCTTGGCGAATGAGCAGTTCTTC. Its protein product is CASSLANEQFF.

The chain combines TRBV2 with TRBJ1-1; no clear D. Germline values: CDR1 SNHLY, CDR2 FYNNEI. Trimming removed 4 bases from V and 0 bases from J, with 12 bases in between. The CDR3 length is 15 residues. The CDR3 coding sequence is TGTGCCAGCAGTGGCGAAGCCAGAATGAACACTGAAGCTTTCTTT. It encodes CASSGEARMNTEAFF.

This clonotype was recorded at least ten times. The rearrangement joins TRBV7-3 to TRBJ1-6; D is unresolved. In germline, CDR1 is SGHTA, CDR2 FQGTGA. The CDR3 is 14 residues long. Between the trimmed V and J ends, which lost 1 base and 7 bases, there was a span of 8 bases. DNA of the CDR3: TGTGCCAGCAGCTTAAGGGCCGCAAATTCACCCCTCCACTTT. This gives the protein CASSLRAANSPLHF. The variable domain in full, with the rest retrieved from reference TRBV7-3 and TRBJ1-6, is GAGVSQTPSNKVTEKGKYVELRCDPISGHTALYWYRQSLGQGPEFLIYFQGTGAADDSGLPNDRFFAVRPEGSVSTLKIQRTERGDSAVYLCASSLRAANSPLHFGNGTRLTVT.